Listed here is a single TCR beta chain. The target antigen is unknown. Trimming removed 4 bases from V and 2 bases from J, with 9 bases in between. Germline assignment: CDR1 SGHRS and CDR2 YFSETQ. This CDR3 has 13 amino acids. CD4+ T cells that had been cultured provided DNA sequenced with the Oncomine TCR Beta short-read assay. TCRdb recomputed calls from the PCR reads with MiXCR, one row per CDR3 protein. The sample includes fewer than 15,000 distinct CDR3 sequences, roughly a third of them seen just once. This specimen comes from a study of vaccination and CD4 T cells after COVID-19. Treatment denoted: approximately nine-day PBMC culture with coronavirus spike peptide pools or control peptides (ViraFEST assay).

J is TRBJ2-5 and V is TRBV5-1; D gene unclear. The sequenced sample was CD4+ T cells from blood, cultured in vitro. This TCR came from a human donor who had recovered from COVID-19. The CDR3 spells CASSTDIQETQYF. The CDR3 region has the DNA TGCGCCAGCAGCACGGATATACAAGAGACCCAGTACTTC.